This passage covers 13 T cell receptor beta chains from one sample sequenced in a study of blood T cells in healthy people across ages. Primers used in a second PCR of about 7 to 12 cycles were a sample-barcoded 5' primer and a J-beta primer mix. MiXCR, applied by TCRdb to the 5' RACE reads, yields one record per CDR3 protein. The data contain about 780,000 distinct CDR3 sequences, 46% of them seen just once; the ten biggest clones take up 15% to 20%. The sequenced sample consisted of blood. All receptors come from an elderly man in good health.

The chain combines TRBV21-1 with TRBJ2-7. TRBV21-1 is annotated as a pseudogene. The CDR3 runs to 17 residues. CDR3 sequence (DNA): TGTGCCAGCAGCAAAAACCTTTTAAGCGGGAACTCCTACGAGCAGTACTTC. Protein product: CASSKNLLSGNSYEQYF.

This clonotype was observed a handful of times. V and J are TRBV29-1 and TRBJ2-7; TRBD2 aligns across 9 bases. V was pared by 6 bases and J by 2 bases, with 14 bases of the junction left unmatched. CDR3 length equals 16 residues. Per the germline V gene, CDR1 is SQVTM and CDR2 is ANQGSEA. The CDR3 here is CSVGRAASGKTYEQYF. The CDR3 DNA follows: TGCAGCGTCGGCCGGGCGGCTAGCGGGAAGACCTACGAGCAGTACTTC.

The chain is built from TRBV5-1 and TRBJ2-4; D not resolved. V lost 1 base and J 4 bases, leaving 12 bases between the germline ends. There are 15 residues in the CDR3. From germline, CDR1 is SGHRS and CDR2 YFSETQ. The CDR3 loop reads CASSLRPQEKNIQYF. Written as DNA, the CDR3 is TGCGCCAGCAGCTTGCGCCCTCAGGAAAAAAACATTCAGTACTTC.

The J gene is TRBJ2-5, the V gene TRBV3-1, with unresolved D. The CDR3 is made up of 15 amino acids. The germline gives CDR1 LGHDT, CDR2 YNNKEL (reference sequence). Trimming removed 0 bases at V and 4 bases at J, with 12 bases between. Here the CDR3 DNA reads TGTGCCAGCAGCCAAGATGTGGTAGCCGTAGAGACCCAGTACTTC. This translates into CASSQDVVAVETQYF.

This clonotype has more than one count but fewer than ten. The chain joins TRBV7-2 to TRBJ2-7, with a possible D match to TRBD1 (6 bases). V dropped 2 bases and J dropped 2 bases, with 10 bases sitting between them. The CDR3 runs to 14 residues. Per germline, CDR1 SGHTA and CDR2 FQGNSA. The CDR3 spells CASSLTGDTYEQYF. The DNA for the CDR3 is TGTGCCAGCAGCTTAACTGGGGACACCTACGAGCAGTACTTC.

This chain links TRBV20-1 with TRBJ2-5, with 12 bases fitting TRBD2. The J call may not be correct, given that the DNA end is closer to TRBJ2-7. Germline V lookup: CDR1 DFQATT, CDR2 SNEGSKA (reference sequence). This CDR3 contains 15 residues. The CDR3 reads CSANVALAGGSEQYF. The CDR3 DNA reads as TGCAGTGCAAACGTAGCACTAGCGGGGGGAAGCGAGCAGTACTTC.

Points on this clonotype: This may be a read error, as it is one base from a much larger clone. The chain couples TRBV12-3 or TRBV12-4 to TRBJ2-1; no firm D call. CDR3 size: 12 residues. The CDR3 region is CAGSLKGNEQFF. The CDR3 bases are TGTGCCGGCAGTTTAAAAGGGAATGAGCAGTTCTTC.

Ten or more counts support this clonotype. The rearrangement joins TRBV20-1 to TRBJ2-7, with a tentative D call TRBD2 (6 bases). The CDR3 runs 13 residues. Trimming pared 0 bases from V and 3 bases from J, leaving 9 bases between. Germline lookup yields CDR1 DFQATT and CDR2 SNEGSKA (reference sequence). CDR3 nucleotides: TGCAGTGCTAGAGAGGTCGGGAGCTACGAGCAGTACTTC. Its translation: CSAREVGSYEQYF.

The J gene is TRBJ2-5, the V gene TRBV7-9, with 7 bases matching TRBD1. The V gene's germline CDR1 is SEHNR and CDR2 FQNEAQ (reference sequence). J lost 11 bases, V lost 5 bases, and 17 bases had no gene match. The CDR3 runs 15 residues. CDR3: CASSGRDRGDNEQYF. The CDR3 DNA reads as TGTGCCAGCAGCGGACGGGACAGAGGGGACAATGAGCAGTACTTC.

The V and J genes are TRBV12-3 or TRBV12-4 and TRBJ1-1; 9 nucleotides match TRBD1. The CDR3 consists of 13 residues. J gave up 4 bases and V 6 bases, and 3 bases lay outside the gene matches. The CDR3 DNA reads TGTGCCAGCAGGGGACAGGGAGGCACTGAAGCTTTCTTT. Amino acid sequence: CASRGQGGTEAFF.

V and J are TRBV2 and TRBJ2-7; tentative D call: TRBD1 (5 bases). From germline, CDR1 is SNHLY and CDR2 FYNNEI. The CDR3 has 13 amino acids. The V and J ends lost 8 bases and 6 bases respectively, with 17 bases between them. CDR3 residues: CASSVAQGGEQYF. The DNA for the CDR3 is TGTGCCAGCTCGGTCGCCCAGGGTGGCGAGCAGTACTTC. The entire variable domain, with the rest obtained from reference TRBV2 and TRBJ2-7, is as follows: EPEVTQTPSHQVTQMGQEVILRCVPISNHLYFYWYRQILGQKVEFLVSFYNNEISEKSEIFDDQFSVERPDGSNFTLKIRSTKLEDSAMYFCASSVAQGGEQYFGPGTRLTVT.

The chain links TRBV28 to TRBJ2-5; D is unclear. Germline lookup yields CDR1 MDHEN and CDR2 SYDVKM. V was clipped by 5 bases and J by 0 bases, with 13 bases between them. The CDR3 contains 15 residues. DNA for the CDR3: TGTGCCAGCAGTCCCGCCCTTGGGAACCAAGAGACCCAGTACTTC. Encoded protein: CASSPALGNQETQYF.

This sequence joins TRBV2 and TRBJ2-7; no clear D gene. The V and J ends lost 1 base and 2 bases respectively, with 9 bases between them. CDR1 SNHLY and CDR2 FYNNEI come from the germline V gene. This CDR3 spans 14 amino acids. The CDR3 bases are TGTGCCAGCAGTGAAGAACAAACCACCTACGAGCAGTACTTC. It translates to CASSEEQTTYEQYF.